What follows are 22 T cell receptor beta chains derived from one specimen sequenced in a study of shared clonotypes between healthy human individuals. Repertoires were generated with immunoSEQ multiplex PCR, while TCRdb's copy carries only in-frame clones and drops some. The data show 600,000 to 750,000 clones, with about two thirds seen just once and roughly 1.8% held by the top ten. The sequenced material came from memory CD4+ T cells sorted from blood. The sample's subset: CD45RA-negative fraction. The receptor set was obtained from a woman in her twenties or thirties in good health.

The V gene is TRBV28, the J gene TRBJ1-4, with TRBD1 identical over 9 bases. CDR3 size: 13 residues. After removal of 6 bases from V and 5 bases from J, the junction contained 1 base not matched to a gene. Per germline, CDR1 MDHEN and CDR2 SYDVKM. Here the CDR3 reads CASRGTGNEKLFF. In nucleotides, the CDR3 is TGTGCCAGCAGGGGGACAGGGAATGAAAAACTGTTTTTT.

The rearrangement uses TRBV5-1 and TRBJ2-1; TRBD2 agrees at 9 bases. Germline values: CDR1 SGHRS, CDR2 YFSETQ. Trimming at V came to 3 bases and at J to 2 bases, leaving 6 bases not matched to a gene. There are 16 residues in the CDR3. The CDR3 DNA is TGCGCCAGCAGCTGGAGCGCTAGCGGGGCCTACAATGAGCAGTTCTTC. Amino acid sequence: CASSWSASGAYNEQFF.

The V gene is TRBV19, the J gene TRBJ2-2; D might be TRBD1 (6 bases). The CDR3 runs to 15 residues. Trimming removed 6 bases at V and 4 bases at J, with 15 bases between. CDR1 and CDR2 from the germline V gene are LNHDA and SQIVND (reference sequence). CDR3 sequence: CASSPGQILTGELFF. The CDR3 DNA sequence: TGTGCCAGTAGCCCCGGACAGATCCTCACCGGGGAGCTGTTTTTT.

The rearrangement links TRBV5-1 to TRBJ2-2; 8 nucleotides agree with TRBD2. Germline values: CDR1 SGHRS, CDR2 YFSETQ. This CDR3 spans 16 amino acids. Germline trimming cut 4 bases from V and 9 bases from J; bases unmatched to any gene: 14. The DNA of the CDR3 is TGCGCCAGCAGCCCCTCTCCGGGACTAGATTCCCGGGAGCTGTTTTTT. This translates into CASSPSPGLDSRELFF.

This clone was detected a few times. The CDR3 reads CASSLPPSGRALGDTQYF. The CDR3 DNA reads TGTGCCAGCAGTTTACCACCTAGCGGGAGGGCCTTGGGAGATACGCAGTATTTT. V and J are TRBV28 and TRBJ2-3, with 12 bases matching TRBD2. CDR1 is MDHEN, CDR2 SYDVKM, per germline. The CDR3 spans 18 residues. V was pared by 2 bases and J by 5 bases, with 11 bases of the junction left unmatched.

The chain carries TRBV6-1 and TRBJ2-1, with a tentative D call TRBD2 (6 bases). The CDR3 runs to 13 residues. Germline CDR1 reads MNHNS; CDR2 reads SASEGT. V was cut by 0 bases and J by 10 bases, with 10 bases left in between. In DNA, the CDR3 is TGTGCCAGCAGTGAAGCTGGACTACTAGAGCAGTTCTTC. Its translation: CASSEAGLLEQFF.

The gene calls are TRBV5-6 and TRBJ1-4; maybe TRBD1 (6 bases). The CDR3 runs to 15 residues. Germline V gene sequence: CDR1 SGHDT, CDR2 YYEEEE. Trimming removed 0 bases at V and 5 bases at J, with 11 bases between. This CDR3 is CASSLESGENEKLFF. CDR3 DNA: TGTGCCAGCAGCTTGGAGTCAGGGGAGAATGAAAAACTGTTTTTT.

The CDR3 nucleotides are TGTGCCAGCAGTGAACGCGGGGCCATCTCTGGGGCCAACGTCCTGACTTTC. Amino acid sequence: CASSERGAISGANVLTF. The chain recombines TRBV2 with TRBJ2-6, with D possibly being TRBD2 (6 bases). Trimming stripped 2 bases from V and 0 bases from J, with 11 bases between. This CDR3 comprises 17 residues. Germline CDR1 is SNHLY and CDR2 is FYNNEI. The complete variable domain, with remaining parts taken from reference TRBV2 and TRBJ2-6, reads EPEVTQTPSHQVTQMGQEVILRCVPISNHLYFYWYRQILGQKVEFLVSFYNNEISEKSEIFDDQFSVERPDGSNFTLKIRSTKLEDSAMYFCASSERGAISGANVLTFGAGSRLTVL.

J is TRBJ2-7 and V is TRBV28, with TRBD1 as a possible D gene (5 bases). With 3 bases removed from V and 4 bases from J, the gap between germline ends came to 10 bases. The CDR3 loop spans 13 amino acids. CDR1 MDHEN and CDR2 SYDVKM come from the germline V gene. The DNA of the CDR3 is TGTGCCAGCAGTTTTGTAGGGGTTTACGAGCAGTACTTC. Protein product: CASSFVGVYEQYF.

V usage is TRBV5-1 and J usage is TRBJ1-1; the match to TRBD1 covers 9 bases. Per germline, CDR1 SGHRS and CDR2 YFSETQ. The ends lost 1 base at V and 3 bases at J; junction bases unmatched: 4. This CDR3 contains 15 residues. The CDR3, as DNA: TGCGCCAGCAGCTTGCACAGGGACAGGGACACTGAAGCTTTCTTT. This translates into CASSLHRDRDTEAFF.

The chain recombines TRBV7-2 with TRBJ2-1; D perhaps matches TRBD2 (6 bases). The CDR3 is made up of 15 amino acids. Germline lookup yields CDR1 SGHTA and CDR2 FQGNSA. Trimming stripped 2 bases from V and 5 bases from J, with 13 bases between. The CDR3, as DNA: TGTGCCAGCAGCTTATCGGCGCTAGCGAACAATGAGCAGTTCTTC. It codes for CASSLSALANNEQFF.

This clone was seen a few times. The chain's CDR3 is CASSPGGRSYEQYF. CDR3 bases: TGTGCCAGCAGCCCCGGTGGCAGATCTTACGAGCAGTACTTC. The rearrangement joins TRBV7-3 to TRBJ2-7, with unresolved D. The CDR3 runs 14 residues. Germline values: CDR1 SGHTA, CDR2 FQGTGA. V was pared by 5 bases and J by 4 bases, with 15 bases between.

The chain links TRBV5-1 to TRBJ1-1, with 9 bases fitting TRBD1. The V segment lost 0 bases and the J segment 7 bases; nucleotides outside the gene matches: 7. CDR1 and CDR2 (germline): SGHRS, YFSETQ. The CDR3 runs 15 residues. DNA for the CDR3: TGCGCCAGCAGCTTGGCGGGGACAGGGAGTCATGAAGCTTTCTTT. This codes for CASSLAGTGSHEAFF. The variable domain in full, completed from reference TRBV5-1 and TRBJ1-1, reads KAGVTQTPRYLIKTRGQQVTLSCSPISGHRSVSWYQQTPGQGLQFLFEYFSETQRNKGNFPGRFSGRQFSNSRSEMNVSTLELGDSALYLCASSLAGTGSHEAFFGQGTRLTVV.

The chain carries TRBV6-5 and TRBJ1-1; no clear D. Germline V gene sequence: CDR1 MNHEY, CDR2 SVGAGI. The CDR3 has 13 amino acids. V was clipped by 2 bases and J by 11 bases, with 15 bases between them. The DNA for the CDR3 is TGTGCCAGCAGTTACGTTTCGGGGTCGATGGCTTTCTTT. This translates into CASSYVSGSMAFF.

The chain has TRBV19 and TRBJ2-3, with 11 nucleotides matching TRBD1. There are 16 residues in the CDR3. The germline CDR1 and CDR2 sequences are LNHDA and SQIVND (reference sequence). Trimming cost V 6 bases and J 4 bases; bases outside gene matches: 9. The CDR3 nucleotides are TGTGCCAGTAGGCGGACAGGGGGCCAGTTGGCAGATACGCAGTATTTT. This sequence encodes CASRRTGGQLADTQYF.

V and J are TRBV5-1 and TRBJ2-7; D call uncertain. The CDR3 extends over 14 amino acids. Germline CDR1 reads SGHRS; CDR2 reads YFSETQ. V was cut by 0 bases and J by 0 bases, with 7 bases left in between. The CDR3 here is CASSLGSNSYEQYF. CDR3 DNA sequence: TGCGCCAGCAGCTTGGGTTCCAACTCCTACGAGCAGTACTTC.

The chain has TRBV30 and TRBJ2-5; TRBD1 matches at 7 bases. J lost 4 bases, V lost 4 bases, and 6 bases had no gene match. Germline lookup yields CDR1 GTSNPN and CDR2 SVGIG (reference sequence). This CDR3 is built from 13 residues. The CDR3 reads CAWKTGALETQYF. The CDR3 coding sequence is TGTGCCTGGAAAACAGGGGCCCTAGAGACCCAGTACTTC.

On this clone: Just one base apart from a much larger clone, this may be a read error. Distinct nucleotide sequences in the sample also encode this CDR3. This rearrangement joins TRBV29-1 to TRBJ2-1; TRBD2 aligns across 7 bases. The germline V gene has CDR1 SQVTM and CDR2 ANQGSEA. V lost 4 bases, J lost 7 bases, and 4 bases stayed unmatched. The CDR3 has 12 amino acids. The CDR3, as DNA: TGCAGCGTTGGCAATAGCGGGAATGAGCAGTTCTTC. Translated, it gives CSVGNSGNEQFF.

This clone was recorded a few times. V and J are TRBV5-1 and TRBJ1-1; no clear D gene. Germline assignment: CDR1 SGHRS and CDR2 YFSETQ. CDR3 length: 14 residues. The V end lost 2 bases, the J end lost 0 bases, and 8 bases lay between the germline ends. The CDR3 loop is CASSFDSMNTEAFF. For the CDR3, the DNA is TGCGCCAGCAGCTTTGATTCCATGAACACTGAAGCTTTCTTT.

V usage is TRBV7-9 and J usage is TRBJ1-2; D unclear. V lost 2 bases and J 7 bases, leaving 8 bases between the germline ends. Germline V gene lookup returns CDR1 SEHNR and CDR2 FQNEAQ (reference sequence). The CDR3 consists of 12 residues. Written as DNA, the CDR3 is TGTGCCAGCAGCTTAAACGGCGGTGGCTACACCTTC. Translation: CASSLNGGGYTF.

J is TRBJ2-5 and V is TRBV11-1, with TRBD2 matching 7 bases. Germline lookup yields CDR1 SGHAT and CDR2 FQDESV (reference sequence). The CDR3 length is 15 residues. Trimming took 5 bases from V and 5 from J; bases not matched to a gene: 11. This CDR3 is CASSRGGVAGETQYF. The CDR3, as DNA: TGTGCCAGCAGCCGGGGAGGGGTAGCAGGGGAGACCCAGTACTTC.

This clone was seen once. The rearrangement links TRBV9 to TRBJ2-7; the match to TRBD1 covers 9 bases. Germline CDR1 is SGDLS and CDR2 is YYNGEE. The CDR3 totals 13 residues. V lost 4 bases and J lost 4; bases outside the gene matches: 3. In DNA, the CDR3 is TGTGCCAGCAGCTCACAGGGGGCTTACGAGCAGTACTTC. Translating gives CASSSQGAYEQYF. Filled out from reference TRBV9 and TRBJ2-7, the complete variable domain reads DSGVTQTPKHLITATGQRVTLRCSPRSGDLSVYWYQQSLDQGLQFLIQYYNGEERAKGNILERFSAQQFPDLHSELNLSSLELGDSALYFCASSSQGAYEQYFGPGTRLTVT.